These T cell receptor beta chains were read from a single sample in a study of blood T cells in healthy people across ages. TCRdb redid the calling of the 5' RACE reads with MiXCR, one entry per CDR3 protein. The sample records around 1,000,000 distinct CDR3 sequences, under 30% being singletons. These records were also assigned to another study, of T cells of mothers and their children.

The sequenced sample was blood. The receptors here all came from a girl aged 2 to 9 in good health. CDR3s include the opening cysteine and the closing phenylalanine or tryptophan. A D gene is named only where the DNA matches it firmly. The size entry is marked missing in some rows and otherwise reads once, few, many or a size class.

.,once,TRBJ2-3,TRBV12-3/TRBV12-4,TGTGCCAGCAGTGTAAGGGGTACGAGCACAGATACGCAGTATTTT,CASSVRGTSTDTQYF
.,.,TRBJ1-1,TRBV20-1,TGCAGTGCTAGAGATCGACGGAATAACACTGAAGCTTTCTTT,CSARDRRNNTEAFF
.,few,TRBJ2-6,TRBV6-1,TGTGCCAGCACCAAAGGAACGGTTTCGTCTGGGGCCAACGTCCTGACTTTC,CASTKGTVSSGANVLTF
TRBD2,.,TRBJ2-1,TRBV9,TGTGCCAGCAGCGTACCCGGGGGACTAGCGGGGGCCACATCACCCAATGAGCAGTTCTTC,CASSVPGGLAGATSPNEQFF
.,.,TRBJ1-2,TRBV6-6,TGTACCACCTTTAGGAATGGCTACACCTTC,CTTFRNGYTF
TRBD2,few,TRBJ2-7,TRBV7-2,TGTGCCAGCAGCATGGGACTAGTTGAGCACGAGCAGTACTTC,CASSMGLVEHEQYF
TRBD1,few,TRBJ1-1,TRBV5-1,TGCGCCAGCAGCTACTACAGGGGGGAGAGGAACACTGAAGCTTTCTTT,CASSYYRGERNTEAFF
.,many,TRBJ2-7,TRBV4-1,TGTGCCAGCAGCCAAGGTTCTGGCGCCTACGAGCAGTACTTC,CASSQGSGAYEQYF
TRBD1,few,TRBJ1-2,TRBV28,TGTGCCAGCGGATGGACAGGGGTTCTATATGGCTACACCTTC,CASGWTGVLYGYTF
TRBD1,.,TRBJ1-1,TRBV20-1,TGCAGTGCTAGCGACGGTAACAGGGGGCCCGCTGAAGCTTTCTTT,CSASDGNRGPAEAFF
.,few,TRBJ2-3,TRBV12-3/TRBV12-4,TGTGCCAGCAGTCCCCGGGCAGCGGCGAGCACAGATACGCAGTATTTT,CASSPRAAASTDTQYF
.,.,TRBJ1-5,TRBV19,TGTGCCAGTAGTCCGCATCAAGTCAATCAGCCCCAGCATTTT,CASSPHQVNQPQHF
.,few,TRBJ1-4,TRBV4-3,TGCGCCAGCAGCCAAGATCTAGGGGAAATGGAGGAAAAACTGTTTTTT,CASSQDLGEMEEKLFF
TRBD1,few,TRBJ2-5,TRBV7-3,TGCGCCAGCAGCCCCACCGGGGACAGGGAAGAGACCCAGTACTTC,CASSPTGDREETQYF
.,.,TRBJ2-3,TRBV20-1,TGCAGTGCTAGTGTCGTGGGAGATACGCAGTATTTT,CSASVVGDTQYF
.,many,TRBJ1-1,TRBV4-3,TGCGCCAGCAGCCCCGCCGGGGCAACCCAGAACACTGAAGCTTTCTTT,CASSPAGATQNTEAFF
.,.,TRBJ1-1,TRBV5-1,TGCGCCAGCAGCTCACAGGCGAAGGCAGGAGGTACTGAAGCTTTCTTT,CASSSQAKAGGTEAFF
TRBD1,.,TRBJ2-4,TRBV5-1,TGCGCCAGCAGAGGGGACAGGGGGAATAGCATTCAGTACTTC,CASRGDRGNSIQYF
TRBD2,.,TRBJ2-3,TRBV2,TGTGCCAGCAGGCTTGGGGGGGGTCCAATAGATACGCAGTATTTT,CASRLGGGPIDTQYF
.,.,TRBJ2-7,TRBV5-6,TGTGCCAGCAGCTTGGATCTAGTGCGGGGGCGCTCCTACGAGCAGTACTTC,CASSLDLVRGRSYEQYF
.,few,TRBJ2-4,TRBV4-1,TGCGCCAGCAGCCAAGGACGCATTCAGGGGATAGCCAAAAACATTCAGTACTTC,CASSQGRIQGIAKNIQYF
TRBD1,.,TRBJ2-7,TRBV7-2,TGTGCCAGCAGCTTATACGGGACAGATCCTAACGAGCAGTACTTC,CASSLYGTDPNEQYF
.,.,TRBJ2-5,TRBV2,TGTGCCAGCAGTCCACCCGAAGGTGCAGAGACCCAGTACTTC,CASSPPEGAETQYF
.,few,TRBJ2-1,TRBV19,TGTGCCAGTAGTAGCCCCGCCGGGGATTATGAGCAGTTCTTC,CASSSPAGDYEQFF
.,few,TRBJ1-1,TRBV29-1,TGCAGCGTTTTACCTGATTCCGTAGTGGGCACTGAAGCTTTCTTT,CSVLPDSVVGTEAFF
.,few,TRBJ1-2,TRBV9,TGTGCCAGCAGCGTAGATCGGTGGGACGATGGCTACACCTTC,CASSVDRWDDGYTF
.,few,TRBJ2-6,TRBV6-2/TRBV6-3,TGTGCCAGCAGTGCGCCTTTTGGGAGCCCCTCCTCTGGGGCCAACGTCCTGACTTTC,CASSAPFGSPSSGANVLTF
.,.,TRBJ1-1,TRBV4-2,TGTGCCAGCAGCCGCGAGGAGAGAATAACTGAAGCTTTCTTT,CASSREERITEAFF
.,few,TRBJ2-5,TRBV20-1,TGCAGTGCCCTCCTTTTGCGGGGGCCCGAGACCCAGTACTTC,CSALLLRGPETQYF
.,many,TRBJ1-2,TRBV7-9,TGTGCCAGCAGCTTAGGGCAGCCCTATGGCTACACCTTC,CASSLGQPYGYTF
TRBD2,.,TRBJ2-4,TRBV20-1,TGCAGTGCTAGCTGGACTAGCGGGAAAAACATTCAGTACTTC,CSASWTSGKNIQYF
TRBD2,few,TRBJ2-1,TRBV11-2,TGTGCCAGCAGCATCCTAGCGGGAGTAGTTTTTGATGGCTCCTACAATGAGCAGTTCTTC,CASSILAGVVFDGSYNEQFF
.,.,TRBJ1-2,TRBV24-1,TGTGCCACCTTTGGCGTGGATGGCTACACCTTC,CATFGVDGYTF
TRBD2,.,TRBJ2-1,TRBV11-2,TGTGCCAGCAGCTTAAGTTGGCCCCTAGCGGGGACAGACAATGAGCAGTTCTTC,CASSLSWPLAGTDNEQFF
TRBD2,.,TRBJ2-1,TRBV5-6,TGTGCCAGCAGCTTCATGGGCGGAGCGGGAAATGAGCAGTTCTTC,CASSFMGGAGNEQFF
TRBD2,.,TRBJ2-5,TRBV14,TGTGCCAGCAGACAGCGGGGGGTCCCTCAAGAGACCCAGTACTTC,CASRQRGVPQETQYF
.,.,TRBJ1-3,TRBV6-6,TGTGCCAGCAGTTATGTAAACACCATATATTTT,CASSYVNTIYF
.,.,TRBJ1-5,TRBV2,TGTGCCAGCAGTTCGGGGCAAGAGCCCCAGCATTTT,CASSSGQEPQHF
.,.,TRBJ2-2,TRBV20-1,TGCAGTGCTAGAGATAGGGGTAGCACCGGGGAGCTGTTTTTT,CSARDRGSTGELFF
.,.,TRBJ1-2,TRBV10-3,TGTGCCATCAGTGATTGGGTCAGGCCTGAATCTTTGTCTCGCTACACCTTC,CAISDWVRPESLSRYTF
.,.,TRBJ1-1,TRBV4-3,TGCGCCAGCAGCCAAGAGGGTGGGACTAACTTGAACACTGAAGCTTTCTTT,CASSQEGGTNLNTEAFF
.,.,TRBJ2-1,TRBV7-2,TGTGCCAGCAGCTTAGGTACGTATGAGCAGTTCTTC,CASSLGTYEQFF
.,.,TRBJ2-7,TRBV5-6,TGTGCCAGCAGCACATTATCCTACGAGCAGTACTTC,CASSTLSYEQYF
.,.,TRBJ1-2,TRBV28,TGTGCCAGCAGCTCTCTCCGGGCTATCCTCTATGGCTACACCTTC,CASSSLRAILYGYTF
.,.,TRBJ2-2,TRBV9,TGTGCCAGCAGCGTAGAGGGAGGGGGCAACACCGGGGAGCTGTTTTTT,CASSVEGGGNTGELFF
TRBD1,.,TRBJ1-5,TRBV7-6,TGTGCCAGCAGCTTAGTAGCAGGGGGAGCCTATAGCAATCAGCCCCAGCATTTT,CASSLVAGGAYSNQPQHF
TRBD2,few,TRBJ2-1,TRBV29-1,TGCAGCGTTGGGTCTAGCGGGGGGTTCAGGGAGCAGTTCTTC,CSVGSSGGFREQFF